The following is a T cell receptor (beta chain) sequence with its context. This clonotype was detected ten times or more. Its antigen is not yet known. Base qualities are not at hand, and no much larger clone is one base apart. The meaning of the sample's treatment or condition label: in vitro stimulation with specific CMV peptide epitopes to enrich CMV-specific T cells. From the cysteine up to the phenylalanine, the CDR3 has a length of 15 residues. Only the CDR3 region is kept as DNA, spanning 45 bases read in frame from base 1. Trimming takes 5 bases from V and 2 bases from J, and the germline ends sit 10 bases apart. The germline V gene sets CDR1 to SGHTA and CDR2 to FQGNSA. These data belong to a study of T cell repertoires in cytomegalovirus infection (dated by TCRdb to the late 2010s). Turning to the overall study: Peptide stimulations targeted recently identified HLA-C-restricted CMV epitopes, whose presentation resists viral immunomodulation, together with well-studied HLA-B-restricted epitopes. Donor HLA type was relevant to the analysis, as public TCR beta signatures indicated carriage of CMV infection together with the matching HLA type.

Results the study describes overall, beyond this receptor: Cumulative frequency of public TCR beta family members discriminated carriers of CMV infection plus the relevant HLA type in this cohort and an independent approximately 370-donor cohort. The ex vivo response was dominated by HLA-C-restricted CMV-specific TCR beta clonotypes, which also provided the single most frequent clonotype in two of eight donors.

The instrument given in TCRdb is Illumina HiSeq 1500. Starting from the raw public reads, TCRdb applied fastp trimming at Q25, assembled clones with MiXCR and retained in-frame beta chains. Rows with one shared CDR3 protein collapse into an entry with the most common genes and DNA. The sample table records 360,000 or so distinct CDR3 sequences; roughly 34% of these occur just once. Of the sample, less than 15% falls within the top ten clones. The rearranged chain carries TRBV7-2 and TRBJ1-6; confidence is insufficient to name the D gene. The TCR sequence derives from a human donor in good health (CMV status not recorded). Some clones in this sample may be carry-over from other donors' samples. Sequencing was performed on cultured PBMCs, taken from culture after CMV antigen stimulation. The DNA sequence is TGTGCCAGCAGCCCTGGATTACCCTATAATTCACCCCTCCACTTT. It specifies CASSPGLPYNSPLHF.